These T cell receptor beta chains were read from a single sample in a study of technical replicates of blood from several donors. Data came from immunoSEQ multiplex PCR; TCRdb stores just in-frame clones and leaves some out. The sample includes approximately 65,000 clones, around 85% of them seen just once. The sample consisted of PBMCs. The receptors stem from a human donor in good health. Some clones in this sample may be carry-over from other donors' samples. CDR3s include the opening cysteine and the closing phenylalanine or tryptophan. Fields, in order: clone size, J gene, D gene, V gene, CDR3 DNA, CDR3 protein. The D gene is left open where the match is weak. Expanded clones are given a class, and other clones once, few, many or no size at all.

few	TRBJ1-5	TRBD1	TRBV6-1	TGTGCCAGCAGTGAATCAGGGGGTAATCAGCCCCAGCATTTT	CASSESGGNQPQHF
NA	TRBJ2-3	TRBD1	TRBV2	TGTGCCAGCAGTGATGTAGGGGGCGAGGGGTATTTT	CASSDVGGEGYF
NA	TRBJ2-1	TRBD2	TRBV7-3	TGTGCCAGCAGCTTACTAGCGGGCCCGAGTGAGCAGTTCTTC	CASSLLAGPSEQFF
NA	TRBJ1-4	TRBD1	TRBV10-3	TGTGCCATCAGTGGAGACAGGGGTGCAACTAATGAAAAACTGTTTTTT	CAISGDRGATNEKLFF
NA	TRBJ2-7	NA	TRBV10-3	TGTGCCATCAGACGGTTGGGGGCCGCCTACGAGCAGTACTTC	CAIRRLGAAYEQYF
NA	TRBJ2-7	TRBD1	TRBV5-1	TGCGCCAGCAGCACTCGGACAGGACCCGTGGGGGAGCAGTACTTC	CASSTRTGPVGEQYF
NA	TRBJ1-2	TRBD1	TRBV11-2	TGTGCCAGCAGCTTAGGAGGGACAGGGCTATATGGCTACACCTTC	CASSLGGTGLYGYTF
NA	TRBJ1-1	NA	TRBV4-3	TGCGCCAGCAGCCAAGAGGGGCTCTACACTGAAGCTTTCTTT	CASSQEGLYTEAFF
NA	TRBJ2-2	TRBD1	TRBV7-8	TGTGCCAGCAGCCTGGACAGGGGAAAGACCGGGGAGCTGTTTTTT	CASSLDRGKTGELFF
NA	TRBJ2-7	TRBD2	TRBV19	TGTGCCAGTAGTCCTAGCGGGAGCTCCTACGAGCAGTACTTC	CASSPSGSSYEQYF
NA	TRBJ2-3	TRBD2	TRBV4-3	TGCGCCAGCAGCCAAGATTCGGGGAGCGGGATCCGGGATACGCAGTATTTT	CASSQDSGSGIRDTQYF
once	TRBJ2-3	TRBD2	TRBV19	TGTGCCAGTAAGCGGGAGGGCCTAGATACGCAGTATTTT	CASKREGLDTQYF
NA	TRBJ1-1	NA	TRBV2	TGTGCCAGCAGCGAGAGTCAGGGAACCGCTTTCTTT	CASSESQGTAFF
NA	TRBJ1-1	TRBD1	TRBV4-2	TGTGCCAGCAGCCAAGATTTCCCAGGGGGGACTAACACTGAAGCTTTCTTT	CASSQDFPGGTNTEAFF
once	TRBJ1-2	NA	TRBV19	TGTGCCAGTAGTGGCCCAGAGAGGGCGGGCGGCTACACCTTC	CASSGPERAGGYTF
NA	TRBJ2-3	NA	TRBV7-2	TGTGCCAGCAGCTCTCGGAGGACCACAGATACGCAGTATTTT	CASSSRRTTDTQYF
NA	TRBJ2-7	NA	TRBV5-6	TGTGCCAGCAGCTCCCTAGGGCGGGGTCCTAACTACGAGCAGTACTTC	CASSSLGRGPNYEQYF